This TCR beta chain was sequenced during a study of cytomegalovirus exposure and HLA in healthy donors. The CDR3 length is 13 residues. Germline V gene lookup returns CDR1 MNHEY and CDR2 SVGAGI. Study-wide results and caveats: Productive status was seen about 87% or about 30% of the time for most TCR beta V segments in an earlier analysis. Later work found most CMV-associated TCR beta chains apparently HLA-restricted.

In the PCR, 60 Vbeta and 13 Jbeta primers were used. In the authors' workflow: Unique TCR beta chains totaled some 80 million in a later count, with approximately 11 million of them shared. The method was immunoSEQ multiplex PCR; TCRdb's version includes in-frame clones alone and lacks a portion of them. V and J calls and clone size come straight from that table; D and trimming were deduced from the DNA. The table lists some 180,000 clones, about four fifths of them singletons, with 1.5% to 2% in the top ten. In its sample, this clone was seen once. No antigen is known for it. This TCR was recovered from a woman aged 30 to 39 in good health and CMV-seronegative. V usage is TRBV6-5 and J usage is TRBJ2-5, with unresolved D. With the DNA end fitting TRBJ2-7 better, the J assignment may be wrong. The sequenced sample consisted of PBMCs. The CDR3 reads CASRRLQTYEQYF. The DNA for the CDR3 is TGTGCCAGCAGACGCCTACAGACATACGAGCAGTACTTC.